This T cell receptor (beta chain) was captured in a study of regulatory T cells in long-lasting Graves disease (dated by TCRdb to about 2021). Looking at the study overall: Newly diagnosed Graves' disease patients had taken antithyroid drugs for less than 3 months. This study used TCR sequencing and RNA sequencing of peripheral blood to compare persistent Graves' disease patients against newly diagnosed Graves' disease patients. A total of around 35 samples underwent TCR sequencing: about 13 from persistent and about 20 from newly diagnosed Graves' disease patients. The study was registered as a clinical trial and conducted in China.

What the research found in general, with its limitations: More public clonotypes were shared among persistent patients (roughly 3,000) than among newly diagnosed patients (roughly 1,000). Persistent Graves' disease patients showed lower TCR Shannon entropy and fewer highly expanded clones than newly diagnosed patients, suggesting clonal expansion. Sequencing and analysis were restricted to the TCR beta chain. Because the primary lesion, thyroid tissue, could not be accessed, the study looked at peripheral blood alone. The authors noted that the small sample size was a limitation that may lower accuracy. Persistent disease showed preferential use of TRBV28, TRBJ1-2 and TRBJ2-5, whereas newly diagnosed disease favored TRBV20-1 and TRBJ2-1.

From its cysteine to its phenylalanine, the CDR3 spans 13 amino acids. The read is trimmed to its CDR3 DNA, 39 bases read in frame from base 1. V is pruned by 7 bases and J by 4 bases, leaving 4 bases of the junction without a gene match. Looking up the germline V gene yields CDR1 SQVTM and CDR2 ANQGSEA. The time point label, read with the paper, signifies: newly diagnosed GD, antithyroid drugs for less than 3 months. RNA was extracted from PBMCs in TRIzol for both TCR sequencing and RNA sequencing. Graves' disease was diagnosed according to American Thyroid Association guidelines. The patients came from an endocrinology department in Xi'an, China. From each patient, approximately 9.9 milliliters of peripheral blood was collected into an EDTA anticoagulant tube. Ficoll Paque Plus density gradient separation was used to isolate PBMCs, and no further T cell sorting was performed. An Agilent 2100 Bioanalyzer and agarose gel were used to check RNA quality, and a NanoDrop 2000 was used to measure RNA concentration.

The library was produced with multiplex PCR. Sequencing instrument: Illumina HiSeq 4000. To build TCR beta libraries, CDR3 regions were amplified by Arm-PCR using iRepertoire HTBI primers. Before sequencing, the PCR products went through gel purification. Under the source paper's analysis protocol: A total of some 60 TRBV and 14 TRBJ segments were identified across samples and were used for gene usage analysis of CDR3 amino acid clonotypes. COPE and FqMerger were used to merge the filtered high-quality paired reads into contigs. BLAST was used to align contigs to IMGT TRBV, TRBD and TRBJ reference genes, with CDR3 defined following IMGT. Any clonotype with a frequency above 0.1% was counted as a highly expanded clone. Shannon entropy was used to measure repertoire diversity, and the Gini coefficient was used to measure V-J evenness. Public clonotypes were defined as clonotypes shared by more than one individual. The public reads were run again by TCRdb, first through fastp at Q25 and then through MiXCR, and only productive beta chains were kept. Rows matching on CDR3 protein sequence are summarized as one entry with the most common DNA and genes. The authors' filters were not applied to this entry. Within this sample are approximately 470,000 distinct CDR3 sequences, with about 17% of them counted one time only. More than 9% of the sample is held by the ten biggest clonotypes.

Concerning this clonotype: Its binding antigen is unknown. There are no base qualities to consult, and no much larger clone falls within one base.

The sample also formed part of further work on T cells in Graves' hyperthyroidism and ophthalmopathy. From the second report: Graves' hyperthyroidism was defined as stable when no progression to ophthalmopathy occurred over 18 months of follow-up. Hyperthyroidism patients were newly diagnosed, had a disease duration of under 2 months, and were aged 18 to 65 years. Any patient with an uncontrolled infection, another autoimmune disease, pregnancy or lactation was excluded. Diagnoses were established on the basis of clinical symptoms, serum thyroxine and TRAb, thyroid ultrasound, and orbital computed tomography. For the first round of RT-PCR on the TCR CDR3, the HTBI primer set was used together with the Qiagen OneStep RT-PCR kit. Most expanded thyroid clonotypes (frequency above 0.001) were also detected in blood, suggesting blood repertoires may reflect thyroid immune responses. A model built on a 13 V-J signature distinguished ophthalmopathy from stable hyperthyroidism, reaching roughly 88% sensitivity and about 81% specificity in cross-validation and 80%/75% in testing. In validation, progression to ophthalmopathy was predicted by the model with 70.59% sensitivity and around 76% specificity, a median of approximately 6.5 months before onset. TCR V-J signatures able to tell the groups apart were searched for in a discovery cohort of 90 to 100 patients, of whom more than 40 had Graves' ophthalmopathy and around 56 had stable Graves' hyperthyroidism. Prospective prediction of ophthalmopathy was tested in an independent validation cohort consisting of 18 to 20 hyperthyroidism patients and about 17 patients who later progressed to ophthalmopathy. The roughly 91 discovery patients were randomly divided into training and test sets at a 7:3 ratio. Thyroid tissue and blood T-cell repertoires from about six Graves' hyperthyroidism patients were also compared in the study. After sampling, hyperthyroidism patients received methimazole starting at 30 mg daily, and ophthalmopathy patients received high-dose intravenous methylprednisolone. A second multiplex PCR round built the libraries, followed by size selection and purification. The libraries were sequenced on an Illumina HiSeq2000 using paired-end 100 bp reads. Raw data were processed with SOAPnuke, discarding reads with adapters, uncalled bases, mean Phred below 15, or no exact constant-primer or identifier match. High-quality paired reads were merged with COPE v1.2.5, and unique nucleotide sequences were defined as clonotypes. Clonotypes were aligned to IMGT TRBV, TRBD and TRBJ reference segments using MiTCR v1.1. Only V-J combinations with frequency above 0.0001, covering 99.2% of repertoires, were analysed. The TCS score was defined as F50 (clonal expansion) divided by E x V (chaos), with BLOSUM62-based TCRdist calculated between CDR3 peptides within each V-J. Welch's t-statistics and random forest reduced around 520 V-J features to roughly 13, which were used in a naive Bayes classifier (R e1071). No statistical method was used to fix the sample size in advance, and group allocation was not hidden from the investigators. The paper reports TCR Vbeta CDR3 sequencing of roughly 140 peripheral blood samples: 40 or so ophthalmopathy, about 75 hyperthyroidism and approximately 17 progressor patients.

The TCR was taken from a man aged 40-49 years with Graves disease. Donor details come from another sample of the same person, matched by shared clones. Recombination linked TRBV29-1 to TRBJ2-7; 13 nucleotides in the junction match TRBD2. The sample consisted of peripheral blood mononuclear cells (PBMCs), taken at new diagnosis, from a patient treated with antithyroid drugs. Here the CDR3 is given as CSATSGRGYEQYF. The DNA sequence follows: TGCAGCGCTACTAGCGGGAGGGGATACGAGCAGTACTTC.